This T cell receptor beta chain derives from a study of T cell responses to AZD1222 COVID-19 vaccine. As to this clone: Its matching antigen is unknown.

TCRdb's table, derived via immunoSEQ multiplex PCR, lists solely in-frame clones and lacks some. Of approximately 50,000 clones detected, 65% to 90% appear once; the ten largest clones hold 6.5% to 8.5%. General observations from the study: Spike was spanned by vaccine-associated CD4 TCRs, with dominance at 160-218 and 743-854. White British ancestry dominated among donors, who included more females, and clonal diversity was possibly underestimated. Repertoires were sampled only after the peak T cell response.

The receptor was derived from an adult who received the AZD1222 COVID-19 vaccine. Sequencing was performed on peripheral blood, taken 28 days after the second AZD1222 dose.

The chain's CDR3 is CASSLDSGASTDTQYF. CDR3 DNA: TGTGCCAGCAGCCTAGATTCCGGGGCTAGCACAGATACGCAGTATTTT. V gene TRBV5-4 combines with J gene TRBJ2-3, with D perhaps being TRBD1 or TRBD2 (5 bases each). CDR1 and CDR2 (germline): SGHNT, YYREEE (reference sequence). V lost 4 bases, J lost 0 bases, and 15 bases lay in between. This CDR3 region has 16 residues.